This passage covers 3 T cell receptor beta chains from one sample sequenced in a study of T cell repertoires in cytomegalovirus infection (dated by TCRdb to between 2018 and 2021). Reads for this sample came from an Illumina HiSeq 1500. The raw public reads went through TCRdb reprocessing: fastp at Q25, MiXCR clone calling, in-frame beta chains kept. Every distinct CDR3 protein forms one entry, paired with its most common genes and DNA. Here the sample has around 260,000 distinct CDR3 sequences; roughly 10% occur a single time. More than 13% of the sample goes to the ten largest clones. Sequencing used PBMCs. The receptors come from a human donor in good health (CMV status not recorded). Some clones in this sample may be carry-over from other donors' samples.

The rearrangement uses TRBV7-9 and TRBJ2-7, with unresolved D. The CDR3 contains 14 residues. The V end was cut by 8 bases, the J end by 3 bases, with 17 bases between. CDR1 and CDR2 (germline): SEHNR, FQNEAQ (reference sequence). CDR3 nucleotide sequence: TGTGCCAGCGGCCGAGAACTTGGGGTCTACGAGCAGTACTTC. Its translation: CASGRELGVYEQYF.

This clonotype was counted between two and nine times. The chain links TRBV20-1 to TRBJ2-3; TRBD2 might be the D (6 bases). Trimming removed 6 bases at V and 1 base at J, with 23 bases between. CDR3 size: 17 residues. Germline lookup yields CDR1 DFQATT and CDR2 SNEGSKA (reference sequence). As DNA, the CDR3 is TGCAGTGCGGCCCCGGGACTCCTTTCTCCCGGCACAGATACGCAGTATTTT. Amino acids: CSAAPGLLSPGTDTQYF.

This clonotype was recorded many times. CDR3 DNA: TGTGCCAGCAGTTACCCCCAGAGGCAGTTCTTC. Translating it yields CASSYPQRQFF. The chain combines TRBV6-2 or TRBV6-3 with TRBJ2-1; D is unclear. Germline loops: CDR1 MNHEY, CDR2 SVGEGT. V was trimmed by 2 bases and J by 12 bases, leaving 8 bases between them. The CDR3 loop spans 11 amino acids.